The 10 T cell receptor beta chains reported below all come from one sample, sequenced in a study of cytomegalovirus exposure and HLA in healthy donors (dated by TCRdb to about 2017). Library preparation was by the immunoSEQ multiplex PCR assay. A mixture of 60 forward primers for TCR Vbeta segments and 13 reverse primers for TCR Jbeta segments was used in the multiplex PCR. The table comes from immuneACCESS by way of TCRdb, which keeps in-frame sequences with V and J called. Part of the clones is missing from these tables; in studies checked, under half for an unresolved V gene and the rest for unknown reasons. In this sample the table shows about 150,000 clones, 65% to 75% of which occur a single time. Over 2.5% of the sample is in the top ten clones. Sequenced sample: PBMCs. Receptors were obtained from a man between 18 and 29 years old in good health and CMV-seronegative.

The chain has TRBV5-4 and TRBJ2-2; 8 bases agree with TRBD1. V lost 0 bases and J lost 5; bases outside the gene matches: 0. Germline V gene data show CDR1 as SGHNT and CDR2 as YYREEE (reference sequence). The CDR3 runs 14 residues. This CDR3 is CASSLGQGTGELFF. CDR3 coding DNA: TGTGCCAGCAGCTTGGGACAGGGGACCGGGGAGCTGTTTTTT.

The chain combines TRBV7-9 with TRBJ2-5; D remains unclear. The V gene's germline CDR1 is SEHNR and CDR2 FQNEAQ (reference sequence). The CDR3 covers 11 residues. V was pared by 3 bases and J by 7 bases, with 6 bases between. The DNA for the CDR3 is TGTGCCAGCAGCTTCCTCGGGACCCAGTACTTC. Amino acid sequence: CASSFLGTQYF.

This clone was found once. V usage is TRBV6-5 and J usage is TRBJ2-1; TRBD2 aligns across 12 bases. Germline trimming cut 6 bases from V and 4 bases from J; bases unmatched to any gene: 4. CDR1 is MNHEY, CDR2 SVGAGI, per germline. The CDR3 consists of 15 residues. The chain's CDR3 is CASRTSGGRYNEQFF. Written as DNA, the CDR3 is TGTGCCAGCAGAACTAGCGGGGGGCGGTACAATGAGCAGTTCTTC.

V is TRBV4-2 and J is TRBJ1-5, with 8 bases lining up with TRBD1. V shed 2 bases, J shed 4 bases, and the junction held 4 bases outside the gene matches. The germline gives CDR1 LGHNA, CDR2 YNFKEQ. CDR3 size: 15 residues. The CDR3 nucleotides read TGTGCCAGCAGCCAAACCGGGACAGGTAATCAGCCCCAGCATTTT. It is translated as CASSQTGTGNQPQHF.

V usage is TRBV7-2 and J usage is TRBJ2-7, with D unresolved. CDR1 and CDR2 from the germline V gene are SGHTA and FQGNSA. CDR3 length: 12 residues. V was clipped by 3 bases and J by 7 bases, with 10 bases between them. For the CDR3, the DNA is TGTGCCAGCAGCTTCCCCCCAGGTGAGCAGTACTTC. Its translation is CASSFPPGEQYF.

The rearrangement uses TRBV6-5 and TRBJ2-7; 9 bases fit TRBD1. The CDR3 loop spans 15 amino acids. J was trimmed by 2 bases and V by 6 bases; bases with no gene match: 8. In germline, CDR1 is MNHEY, CDR2 SVGAGI. CDR3 sequence (DNA): TGTGCCAGCAGACGGGACAGGGAATTAACCTACGAGCAGTACGTC. As protein: CASRRDRELTYEQYV.

V is TRBV4-3 and J is TRBJ2-2; a weak D match, TRBD2 (7 bases). V was pared by 4 bases and J by 4 bases, with 22 bases between. The CDR3 is made up of 18 amino acids. Germline V gives CDR1 LGHNA, CDR2 YSLEER. The CDR3 DNA is TGCGCCAGCAGCCCAACTGGCGATGAGGGGGGGTTCACCGGGGAGCTGTTTTTT. It translates to CASSPTGDEGGFTGELFF.

The V and J genes are TRBV7-9 and TRBJ1-6; D is ambiguous. The CDR3 has 12 amino acids. CDR1 is SEHNR and CDR2 is FQNEAQ in the germline V gene (reference sequence). V was trimmed by 8 bases and J by 11 bases, leaving 13 bases between them. CDR3: CASSNPSTPLHF. The CDR3 DNA follows: TGTGCCAGCTCCAACCCCTCTACACCCCTCCACTTT.

This chain uses TRBV10-1 with TRBJ1-3; 11 positions match TRBD1. Germline CDR1 WNHNN, CDR2 SYGVQD (reference sequence). The length of the CDR3 is 18 residues. The V gene end was trimmed by 4 bases and the J gene end by 4 bases; junction bases not matched to a gene: 12. The CDR3 region is CASSGPPGQGAQGNTIYF. For the CDR3, the DNA is TGCGCCAGCAGTGGCCCACCTGGACAGGGGGCGCAAGGAAACACCATATATTTT.

The chain has TRBV9 and TRBJ2-1; weak D call: TRBD2 (7 bases). The CDR3 spans 14 residues. V lost 6 bases to trimming and J lost 2 bases, with 12 bases between them. In germline, CDR1 is SGDLS, CDR2 YYNGEE. In DNA, the CDR3 is TGTGCCAGCACCCCGGGGGGCACCTACAATGAGCAGTTCTTC. The encoded protein is CASTPGGTYNEQFF.